This T cell receptor (beta chain) was captured by sequencing in a study of cytotoxic CD8 clonotypes in ibrutinib-treated CLL. Study in general: The study recorded mean values of approximately 260,000 productive templates and 100,000 or so productive rearrangements per sample. Study observations and caveats: Private clonotypes, not public ones, expanded at ibrutinib response. Baseline levels were approached again at progression, after clonality had risen at ibrutinib response.

This clone was detected once. No antigen is known for it. Depth targeted 1 in 200,000 to 1 in 1 million T cells, averaging 10x coverage per clonotype. Profiling relied on immunoSEQ multiplex PCR, and the TCRdb table lists in-frame clones only, not all of them. The table has 150,000 to 200,000 clones, approximately 90% seen once. The sequence derives from a human donor with chronic lymphocytic leukemia. Source: PBMCs, taken at disease progression, from a patient treated with ibrutinib.

CDR3 amino acids: CATSGVAAYEQYF. The CDR3 DNA reads TGTGCCACCTCAGGGGTCGCAGCCTACGAGCAGTACTTC. This chain connects TRBV19 to TRBJ2-7; possibly TRBD1 for D (6 bases). With 10 bases removed from V and 2 bases from J, the gap between germline ends came to 15 bases. CDR1 and CDR2 (germline): LNHDA, SQIVND (reference sequence). The CDR3 has 13 residues.